This TCR beta chain stems from a study of T cells in Graves' hyperthyroidism and ophthalmopathy. CDR1 SEHNR and CDR2 FQNEAQ come from the germline V gene (reference sequence). The CDR3 is 13 amino acids. Amplified TCR beta CDR3 regions derived from RNA transcripts. During a first-round RT-PCR of the TCR CDR3, the HTBI primer set was used. TCRdb re-called the multiplex PCR reads with MiXCR, one entry per CDR3 protein. Found here are about 840,000 distinct CDR3 sequences, around 38% of them singletons; the top ten hold 8.9%. The specimen sequenced was blood. The receptor comes from a man aged 18 to 35 with Graves' hyperthyroidism. The rearrangement uses TRBV7-9 and TRBJ2-7; TRBD2 aligns across 9 bases. The tail of the sequence fits TRBJ2-1 better, so the J call may be wrong. The CDR3 spells CASETSGYNEQFF. Here the CDR3 DNA reads TGTGCCAGCGAGACTAGCGGTTACAATGAGCAGTTCTTC.